This record concerns one T cell receptor beta chain sequence. Its antigen specificity is not known. No qualities accompany the bases; no much larger clone lies one base away. The cohort consisted of hundreds of healthy bone marrow donors. At the time of sampling, every cohort member was nominally healthy, though immune exposures that went unrecorded were likely present. The donor tested CMV seronegative and was one of the 352 seronegative cohort members. Each donor provided a peripheral blood sample, and peripheral blood mononuclear cells were used for TCR beta sequencing. Genomic DNA was extracted from the blood cell samples with the Qiagen DNeasy Blood Extraction Kit. These data originate in a study of cytomegalovirus exposure and HLA in healthy donors (TCRdb year 2017). Broadly, across the study: In an earlier analysis of 550 to 750 of the donors, 250 to 300 Gb of sequence data and roughly 100 million unique TCR beta sequences from about 179 million T cells were reported. Rather than drawing on any new phenotypic data, the later analysis identified candidate immune exposures from TCR beta sequences and the way those sequences occurred across donors. In addition to the first cohort of several hundred subjects, a separate validation cohort of some 120 different subjects was used. About five DR-DQ haplotypes were handled as single units for association and clustering, since linkage in the cohort was strong. Among several hundred genotyped donors of the cohort, an average of approximately 200,000 unique TCR beta nucleotide sequences was sequenced per donor, of which approximately 19% were non-productive. Around 320 gigabases of sequencing data and tens of millions of unique TCR sequences were included in an early release covering over 600 HLA-typed donors. The study aimed to test whether signatures of past pathogen exposure could be identified by cataloging public T cell receptors. Donor age, sex, ethnicity and CMV serostatus were collected together with the repertoire data. An earlier analysis of 587 of the donors used high-throughput TCR beta sequencing to judge whether each TCR beta V gene segment behaved as functional or pseudogenic. To predict cytomegalovirus infection status, the study brought together high-throughput TCR immunosequencing, statistical association of individual TCRs with disease status, and machine learning. The study profiled the T cell repertoires of hundreds of subjects by immunosequencing and related them to cytomegalovirus serostatus. HLA typing covered class I and class II loci at four-digit resolution. Every repertoire in the discovery cohort had been generated on one and the same sequencing platform. The number of typed donors differed by locus: roughly 629-640 for A, B, C, DRB1 and DQB1; some 500 for DQA1; approximately 600 for DPA1; and around 490 for DPB1. To study patterns of TCR occurrence, a later analysis re-analyzed previously published TCR beta repertoires from 600 to 750 donors and added high-resolution HLA genotyping. Genome-wide SNP genotypes for about three fifths of the roughly 670 donors were used in a later genetic analysis, which treated that subset as a discovery cohort. Of the roughly 400 genotyped donors, approximately 83% fell in the genetic ancestry cluster associated with self-reported Caucasian donors. The paper's findings and limits, for the study overall: Most TCR sequences were seen in very few donors, while some public TCRs were found in many individuals. The cohort was sequenced for TCR beta chains only, and without alpha or paired-chain data the features that could be detected were limited. Sequencing depth was assumed to be roughly uniform across donors in the presence/absence analyses, though that assumption may not hold. According to a later analysis, parvovirus B19, influenza, CMV and Epstein-Barr virus appeared linked to several top co-occurrence clusters. In an earlier analysis of a few hundred of the donors, most TCR beta V segments were observed in productive rearrangements about 87% or about 30% of the time, broadly matching IMGT annotations. Three of the identified cytomegalovirus-associated TCR beta chains were confirmed in vitro to be specific for cytomegalovirus antigens. Because the 87-base-pair reads could not distinguish some IMGT-functional V segments, including TRBV6-2 and TRBV6-3, those segments were excluded. The classifier was reported to diagnose cytomegalovirus status with high specificity and sensitivity in both the original and validation cohorts. Immune exposure information for the cohort was limited to CMV serostatus. The earlier analysis of almost 600 of the donors excluded approximately 17 rarely observed V segments, including chromosome 9 orphons, because counts were too low. In a later analysis, TCR association rates were found to vary across HLA loci, with the most associated TCRs seen for DRB1 alleles and the fewest for HLA-C alleles. A further reported finding was that TCR beta sequences accurately predicted the HLA-A and HLA-B alleles for most subjects in the first cohort. In a later genetic analysis, fewer N-insertions in productive TCRs were reported among donors in an Asian-associated ancestry cluster than the roughly 640-donor mean. A cluster of highly shared sequence variants was judged likely to be a technical artifact of the sequencing pipeline. In a later analysis, HLA-associated TCR beta chains showed more clonal expansion and lower generation probabilities than non-associated chains that were equally common. Most CMV-associated TCR beta chains appeared to be HLA-restricted in a later analysis, and the HLA associations seemed to be driven largely by CMV exposure. In a later analysis, 15,000 to 20,000 TCR beta sequences were associated with specific HLA alleles at a false discovery rate of 0.05. When HLA alleles, especially DR and DQ, strongly co-occurred, TCR associations were difficult to assign to individual alleles. In the study, approximately 160 TCR beta chains were listed as associated with cytomegalovirus. Correlated functional status among segregating V segments might be attributable to linkage disequilibrium, but an unknown experimental factor could not be ruled out. V-gene and J-gene trimming of TCR beta chains was associated with a missense DCLRE1C variant in a later genetic analysis, and the association was replicated in an independent cohort. HLA typing was unavailable for some donors at each locus, so association tests used only the typed subset. The authors suggested that the approach could potentially be generalized to other disease states and immunological phenotypes.

Library preparation used the immunoSEQ multiplex PCR assay. For the multiplex PCR, a mixture combining 60 forward primers for TCR Vbeta segments and 13 reverse primers for TCR Jbeta segments was used. A multiplex PCR assay on genomic DNA amplified the CDR3 region of rearranged TCR beta genes. On the Illumina HiSeq System, the amplified TCR beta libraries were sequenced as 87-base-pair reads. The paper's processing steps were these. A later analysis tallied 80 million to 95 million unique TCR beta chains across the approximately 670 repertoires, and roughly 11 million of those chains were shared by two or more donors. To remove PCR and sequencing errors, raw reads were error-corrected and collapsed into unique sequences using a nearest-neighbor algorithm that merged closely related sequences. V, D and J gene segments were assigned by aligning CDR3 sequences to IMGT reference sequences. Each retained sequence needed at least a six-nucleotide match to both a V gene segment and a J gene segment. A rearrangement was called productive if the CDR3 had no stop codons and remained in frame with V and J, and every other rearrangement was called non-productive. Following IMGT convention, CDR3 was defined as the stretch from the second conserved V-encoded cysteine up to the conserved J-encoded phenylalanine. In an earlier analysis of some 550 of the donors, sequences lacking an unambiguous match to a single V gene segment were excluded. In an earlier analysis of 587 of the donors, a V segment was called functional when productive rearrangements were above 56.7%, and segregating when the standard deviation between donors exceeded 5%. A statistical classification framework was developed to diagnose cytomegalovirus status using the catalog of TCR beta chain sequences. In a later analysis, V and J genes were assigned by comparing TCR nucleotide sequences against IMGT/GENE-DB human TR gene sequences. The TCRdist pipeline was used in a later analysis to assign CDR3 sequences and most-parsimonious VDJ recombination scenarios. In a later analysis, every TCR beta chain was defined by the combination of its CDR3 amino acid sequence and its V-gene family, and reads without a unique V-gene family were dropped. As a way to deal with suspected cross-contamination and a sequencing artifact, a later analysis dropped over 550 nucleotide sequences that were highly shared and had low generation probability. A later analysis calculated a clonal expansion index for each public chain from normalized within-repertoire ranks of inferred template counts. In a later analysis, generation probabilities were computed using a VDJ recombination model fitted to out-of-frame rearrangements, and the results were checked against IGoR. In a later analysis, TCR-TCR, TCR-HLA and TCR-CMV co-occurrence was scored with hypergeometric tests, and a repertoire-size bias correction was applied to TCR pairs. False discovery rates were estimated in a later analysis by permuting HLA or CMV assignments 20 times. In a later analysis, co-occurring TCRs were grouped using DBSCAN, with TCRdist sequence similarity added in when clustering inside HLA-allele-positive subsets. Co-occurrence clustering excluded repertoires with fewer than 30,000 or more than 120,000 public chains, plus five with anomalous nucleotide sharing. Sourced from immuneACCESS, this table was stored by TCRdb with only in-frame sequences that have V and J called. A share of the clones is absent; for the studies checked, an unresolved V gene accounts for under half, and the remainder has no known explanation. That table supplies the V and J calls and clone size; D and trimming were determined from the DNA. This sample gives roughly 100,000 clones in total; about 75% of them show up just once. The top ten hold 4.5% to 6% of the sample.

V has 3 bases trimmed and J has 0 bases trimmed; junction bases matching no gene number 3. CDR1 is given as SGHDT and CDR2 as YYEEEE, both from the germline V gene. The CDR3, cysteine through phenylalanine, is 16 amino acids long. CDR3 DNA is the only sequence kept; it has 48 bases, read in frame from the first base. The chain is made from TRBV5-6 and TRBJ2-4, and TRBD1 aligns with 10 junction nucleotides. The sequenced sample consisted of PBMCs. The source is a woman aged 40 to 50 in good health and CMV-seronegative. Here the CDR3 is given as CASSSGDRGAKNIQYF. The DNA sequence follows: TGTGCCAGCAGCTCGGGGGACAGGGGAGCCAAAAACATTCAGTACTTC.